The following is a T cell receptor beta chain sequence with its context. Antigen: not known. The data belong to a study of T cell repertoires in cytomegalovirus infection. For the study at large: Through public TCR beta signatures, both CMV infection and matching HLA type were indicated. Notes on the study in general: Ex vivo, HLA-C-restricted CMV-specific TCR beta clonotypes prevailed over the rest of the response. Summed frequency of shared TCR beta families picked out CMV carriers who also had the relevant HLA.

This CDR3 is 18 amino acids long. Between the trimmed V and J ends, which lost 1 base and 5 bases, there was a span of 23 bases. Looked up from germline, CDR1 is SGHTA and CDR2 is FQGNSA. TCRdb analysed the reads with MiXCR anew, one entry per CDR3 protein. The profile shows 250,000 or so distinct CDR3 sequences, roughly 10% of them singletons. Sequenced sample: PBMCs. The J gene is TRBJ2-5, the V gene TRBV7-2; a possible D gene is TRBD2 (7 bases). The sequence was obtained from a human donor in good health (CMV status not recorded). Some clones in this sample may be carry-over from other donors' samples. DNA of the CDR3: TGTGCCAGCAGCTTAGAAGGGGGGGGTCCCCACGGGGGGGAGACCCAGTACTTC. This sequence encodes CASSLEGGGPHGGETQYF.